This T cell receptor beta chain was recorded in a study of cytomegalovirus exposure and HLA in healthy donors. The germline CDR1 and CDR2 sequences are SGDLS and YYNGEE. V was clipped by 0 bases and J by 0 bases; unmatched bases: 6. The CDR3 runs to 18 residues. Study-wide points: Most TCRs appeared rarely, but some public TCRs recurred in many donors. In a later analysis, most CMV-associated TCR beta chains appeared HLA-restricted. It has been reported that TCR beta sequences accurately predicted the HLA-A and HLA-B alleles of most subjects. A later look showed TCR association rates differing by HLA locus, highest for DRB1 and lowest for HLA-C.

This PCR relied on a set of 60 Vbeta primers and 13 Jbeta primers. Data came from immunoSEQ multiplex PCR; TCRdb stores just in-frame clones and leaves some out. The sample records over 100,000 clones, roughly four fifths being singletons. About this clone: Antigen: not known.

This clonotype was obtained from a male donor in good health and CMV-seronegative. V gene TRBV9 combines with J gene TRBJ2-6; 7 bases match TRBD2. Sequenced sample: PBMCs. CDR3 sequence reads: CASSVEAGQVSGANVLTF. CDR3 sequence (DNA): TGTGCCAGCAGCGTAGAAGCGGGGCAAGTCTCTGGGGCCAACGTCCTGACTTTC.